Below are 20 T cell receptor beta chains sequenced from a single sample in a study of Graves' ophthalmopathy and Graves' hyperthyroidism. Amplification of the TCR beta CDR3 regions used RNA transcripts (as template). RT-PCR in the first round used HTBI primers; a second-round multiplex PCR followed. TCRdb used MiXCR to reprocess the multiplex PCR reads, holding one entry per CDR3 protein. The table includes about 660,000 distinct CDR3 sequences, 35% to 45% detected once. The material sequenced was peripheral blood. The receptors here all came from an adult man with Graves' ophthalmopathy.

This clonotype was picked up a small number of times. The junction departs from germline at one end; a sequencing error may be responsible. The rearrangement uses TRBV10-2 and TRBJ2-2; 14 positions match TRBD2. The CDR3 is 16 residues long. The germline V gene encodes CDR1 WSHSY and CDR2 SAAADI. The chain's CDR3 is CASRGLAGAIDGELFF. CDR3 nucleotides: TGTGCCAGCAGGGGACTAGCGGGGGCTATCGACGGGGAGCTGTTTTTT.

The chain combines TRBV10-3 with TRBJ2-5, with 7 bases matching TRBD1. The CDR3 consists of 15 residues. Germline CDR1 ENHRY, CDR2 SYGVKD. The V gene end was trimmed by 6 bases and the J gene end by 7 bases; junction bases not matched to a gene: 14. This CDR3 reads CAIRPDGTVQRTQYF. The CDR3 region has the DNA TGTGCCATCAGACCGGACGGGACAGTTCAGAGGACCCAGTACTTC.

This clonotype was seen at least ten times. This sequence joins TRBV7-2 and TRBJ1-5, with D unclear. Per the germline V gene, CDR1 is SGHTA and CDR2 is FQGNSA. The CDR3 totals 16 residues. Trimming took 0 bases from V and 4 from J, leaving 13 bases between them. The CDR3 coding sequence is TGTGCCAGCAGCTTAGCTAATCGCGCTCTTAATCAGCCCCAGCATTTT. Protein product: CASSLANRALNQPQHF. Looking up the rest from reference TRBV7-2 and TRBJ1-5 gives the full variable domain: GAGVSQSPSNKVTEKGKDVELRCDPISGHTALYWYRQSLGQGLEFLIYFQGNSAPDKSGLPSDRFSAERTGGSVSTLTIQRTQQEDSAVYLCASSLANRALNQPQHFGDGTRLSIL.

This clonotype was seen a handful of times. This sequence joins TRBV4-2 and TRBJ1-3, with a tentative D call TRBD1 (5 bases). The germline CDR1 and CDR2 sequences are LGHNA and YNFKEQ. The CDR3 contains 16 residues. Trimming took off 3 bases at V and 0 bases at J, with 12 bases between the two ends. CDR3 in amino acids: CASSQGRGTSGNTIYF. The CDR3 nucleotides read TGTGCCAGCAGCCAGGGAAGAGGGACCTCTGGAAACACCATATATTTT.

This chain uses TRBV6-1 with TRBJ2-7; 9 bases fit TRBD2. V lost 5 bases to trimming and J lost 2 bases; unmatched junction nucleotides: 13. The germline V gene encodes CDR1 MNHNS and CDR2 SASEGT. This CDR3 is 17 amino acids long. CDR3 sequence reads: CASSYSIPLAGPYEQYF. The DNA of the CDR3 is TGTGCCAGCAGTTACTCGATACCGCTAGCGGGGCCCTACGAGCAGTACTTC.

This chain links TRBV25-1 with TRBJ1-2, with D perhaps TRBD1 (6 bases). Germline lookup yields CDR1 MGHDK and CDR2 SYGVNS. The V and J ends lost 8 bases and 5 bases respectively, with 12 bases between them. This CDR3 contains 12 residues. The chain's CDR3 is CASVGDKYGYTF. The CDR3 region has the DNA TGTGCCAGCGTTGGGGACAAGTATGGCTACACCTTC.

The chain is built from TRBV20-1 and TRBJ1-5; the D is unclear. Per germline, CDR1 DFQATT and CDR2 SNEGSKA (reference sequence). CDR3 size: 15 residues. V shed 2 bases and J shed 2 bases, with 13 bases lying between them. The CDR3 is CSARPEPYGNQPQHF. The CDR3, as DNA: TGCAGTGCTAGACCCGAACCCTATGGCAATCAGCCCCAGCATTTT.

This clonotype was observed many times. At one of its ends the junction is not consistent with the germline gene, which may arise from a read error. The chain combines TRBV12-3 or TRBV12-4 with TRBJ1-6, with 8 bases aligning to TRBD1. The CDR3 length is 14 residues. As DNA, the CDR3 is TGCGCCAGCAGCCTAGGACAGGGAAATTCACCCCTCCACTTT. Amino acid sequence: CASSLGQGNSPLHF.

The CDR3 is CASSSLGAPVGNQPQHF. CDR3 nucleotide sequence: TGTGCCAGTAGTAGCCTCGGGGCCCCTGTTGGCAATCAGCCCCAGCATTTT. The chain links TRBV19 to TRBJ1-5, with TRBD1 as a possible D gene (5 bases). CDR1 is LNHDA and CDR2 is SQIVND in the germline V gene (reference sequence). Trimming cost V 4 bases and J 2 bases, with 18 bases left between them. The CDR3 is 17 residues long.

Ten or more counts support this clonotype. J is TRBJ2-5 and V is TRBV5-1; 11 nucleotides match TRBD2. CDR1 and CDR2 from the germline V gene are SGHRS and YFSETQ. This CDR3 comprises 16 residues. J lost 4 bases, V lost 3 bases, and 8 bases had no gene match. As DNA, the CDR3 is TGCGCCAGCAGCTCTGGGACTAGCGGAAGGGGAGAGACCCAGTACTTC. As protein: CASSSGTSGRGETQYF.

There are many counts of this clonotype. The chain carries TRBV25-1 and TRBJ2-7; D gene ambiguous. CDR1 and CDR2 (germline): MGHDK, SYGVNS. V lost 4 bases to trimming and J lost 2 bases, with 6 bases between them. The CDR3 runs to 12 residues. The CDR3 region has the DNA TGTGCCAGCAGTGCACCCACCTACGAGCAGTACTTC. Its protein is CASSAPTYEQYF.

The V gene is TRBV25-1, the J gene TRBJ1-2; D unresolved. CDR1 MGHDK and CDR2 SYGVNS come from the germline V gene. V lost 6 bases to trimming and J lost 3 bases, with 14 bases between them. There are 14 residues in the CDR3. The CDR3 nucleotides read TGTGCCAGCAGAGTATCCGTGGCAGACTATGGCTACACCTTC. This encodes CASRVSVADYGYTF.

This clonotype came up a few times. The V gene is TRBV6-5, the J gene TRBJ1-1, with D maybe TRBD1 (5 bases). CDR1 and CDR2 from the germline V gene are MNHEY and SVGAGI. This CDR3 spans 14 amino acids. V lost 6 bases to trimming and J lost 5 bases, with 16 bases between them. The DNA for the CDR3 is TGTGCCAGCAGCTGGGGCCGTATGGGAACTGAAGCTTTCTTT. Amino acids: CASSWGRMGTEAFF.

This clonotype was picked up many times. The V and J genes are TRBV7-6 and TRBJ1-6, with D hard to call. The germline gives CDR1 SGHVS, CDR2 FNYEAQ. The ends were cut back, 2 bases at V and 0 bases at J, with 5 bases in the middle. The CDR3 loop spans 15 amino acids. The DNA for the CDR3 is TGTGCCAGCAGCTTACATGACTCCTATAATTCACCCCTCCACTTT. Amino acids: CASSLHDSYNSPLHF.

This sequence joins TRBV29-1 and TRBJ2-7; D is ambiguous. V was trimmed by 3 bases and J by 5 bases, leaving 5 bases between them. The CDR3 sequence is 10 residues long. Per germline, CDR1 SQVTM and CDR2 ANQGSEA. CDR3 nucleotide sequence: TGCAGCGTTGATCACCACGAGCAGTACTTC. Amino acids: CSVDHHEQYF.

This clonotype was counted only a few times. The chain links TRBV12-3 or TRBV12-4 to TRBJ2-7; D is uncertain. Trimming took off 2 bases at V and 2 bases at J, with 13 bases between the two ends. There are 15 residues in the CDR3. The DNA of the CDR3 is TGTGCCAGCAGTTTACGCCTAGATACGACCTACGAGCAGTACTTC. Its translation: CASSLRLDTTYEQYF.

The chain has TRBV2 and TRBJ2-7, with D maybe TRBD2 (5 bases). V dropped 6 bases and J dropped 4 bases, with 22 bases sitting between them. This CDR3 is 16 amino acids long. Germline V gene data show CDR1 as SNHLY and CDR2 as FYNNEI. CDR3 bases: TGTGCCAGCAGCTTAGATGTTGGAACTAGTGGTTACGAGCAGTACTTC. This codes for CASSLDVGTSGYEQYF. Based on the CDR3 plus reference TRBV2 and TRBJ2-7, the full variable domain is EPEVTQTPSHQVTQMGQEVILRCVPISNHLYFYWYRQILGQKVEFLVSFYNNEISEKSEIFDDQFSVERPDGSNFTLKIRSTKLEDSAMYFCASSLDVGTSGYEQYFGPGTRLTVT.

This clonotype was detected ten times or more. The chain uses TRBV20-1 and TRBJ1-6; 10 nucleotides line up with TRBD1. The CDR3 runs 16 residues. From germline, CDR1 is DFQATT and CDR2 SNEGSKA (reference sequence). V gave up 5 bases and J gave up 9 bases; unmatched junction bases: 13. CDR3 sequence reads: CSAPPPTGGASSPLHF. CDR3 DNA sequence: TGCAGTGCTCCGCCCCCGACAGGGGGCGCGAGTTCACCCCTCCACTTT.

The rearrangement joins TRBV7-9 to TRBJ1-1; no firm D call. Germline V gene sequence: CDR1 SEHNR, CDR2 FQNEAQ (reference sequence). Trimming took 5 bases from V and 6 from J, leaving 10 bases between them. The CDR3 spans 12 residues. The CDR3 DNA sequence: TGTGCCAGCAGCGCCACCAGCGCTGAAGCTTTCTTT. Encoded protein: CASSATSAEAFF.

This clonotype was seen repeatedly, ten times or more. The chain couples TRBV7-2 to TRBJ2-7; 9 nucleotides align to TRBD2. Looked up from germline, CDR1 is SGHTA and CDR2 is FQGNSA. The CDR3 runs to 17 residues. With 1 base clipped from V and 0 bases from J, the junction kept 7 bases outside the gene matches. CDR3 DNA sequence: TGTGCCAGCAGCTTAGTAGCGGGGGCCGGATTCTCCTACGAGCAGTACTTC. As protein: CASSLVAGAGFSYEQYF. Looking up the rest from reference TRBV7-2 and TRBJ2-7 gives the full variable domain: GAGVSQSPSNKVTEKGKDVELRCDPISGHTALYWYRQSLGQGLEFLIYFQGNSAPDKSGLPSDRFSAERTGGSVSTLTIQRTQQEDSAVYLCASSLVAGAGFSYEQYFGPGTRLTVT.